Listed here are 16 T cell receptor beta chains from one sample, sequenced in a study of blood T cell repertoires in COVID-19. Produced via immunoSEQ multiplex PCR; TCRdb's table is partial and in-frame only. The profile covers under 150,000 clones, with about 86% appearing a single time and around 20% taken by the ten largest. The specimen sequenced was peripheral blood. The receptors originated from a woman aged 45-59 years who had recovered from COVID-19.

This chain connects TRBV19 to TRBJ1-5; D uncertain. This CDR3 region has 13 residues. Germline values: CDR1 LNHDA, CDR2 SQIVND (reference sequence). V gave up 6 bases and J gave up 3 bases, with 9 bases separating them. CDR3 in DNA: TGTGCCAGTAGGGGCGCTTTCAATCAGCCCCAGCATTTT. This gives the protein CASRGAFNQPQHF.

This clone was seen just once. The CDR3 protein is CANTQGASAGELFF. In nucleotides, the CDR3 is TGTGCCAATACACAGGGGGCGAGTGCCGGGGAGCTGTTTTTT. The chain carries TRBV21-1 and TRBJ2-2; the table's D call, TRBD1, has no DNA check behind it. TRBV21-1 is recorded as a pseudogene. This CDR3 comprises 14 residues.

The rearrangement joins TRBV2 to TRBJ1-6; the D gene is possibly TRBD1 (5 bases). Trimming removed 8 bases at V and 6 bases at J, with 5 bases between. CDR3 length: 11 amino acids. CDR1 is SNHLY and CDR2 is FYNNEI in the germline V gene. This CDR3 reads CASDSNSPLHF. DNA for the CDR3: TGTGCCAGCGACAGTAATTCACCCCTCCACTTT.

A word on this clone: Distinct nucleotide sequences in the sample also encode this CDR3. The CDR3 sequence is CASSPNPGGEAFF. The CDR3 nucleotides are TGTGCCAGCTCCCCAAATCCGGGGGGAGAAGCTTTCTTT. The chain combines TRBV18 with TRBJ1-1, with TRBD1 as a possible D gene (5 bases). The CDR3 extends over 13 amino acids. The V end was cut by 6 bases, the J end by 8 bases, with 16 bases between. In germline, CDR1 is KGHSH, CDR2 LQKENI.

The V gene is TRBV9, the J gene TRBJ2-5; D is perhaps TRBD2 (6 bases). The ends were cut back, 3 bases at V and 3 bases at J, with 12 bases in the middle. The germline CDR1 and CDR2 sequences are SGDLS and YYNGEE. The CDR3 length is 14 residues. The CDR3 coding sequence is TGTGCCAGCAGCGCTGGCTGGGGGGAAGAGACCCAGTACTTC. Encoded protein: CASSAGWGEETQYF.

J is TRBJ2-3 and V is TRBV7-2; 9 bases line up with TRBD2. Trimming at V came to 4 bases and at J to 0 bases, leaving 5 bases not matched to a gene. Germline CDR1 reads SGHTA; CDR2 reads FQGNSA. CDR3 length equals 16 residues. CDR3 residues: CASSSQTSGSTDTQYF. Here the CDR3 DNA reads TGTGCCAGCAGCTCCCAGACTAGCGGTAGCACAGATACGCAGTATTTT.

The chain employs TRBV2 and TRBJ2-5; perhaps TRBD1 as D (6 bases). The V and J ends lost 6 bases and 7 bases respectively, with 27 bases between them. This CDR3 has 17 amino acids. The germline V gene has CDR1 SNHLY and CDR2 FYNNEI. The CDR3 sequence: CASRAETGSFTGGTQYF. CDR3 coding DNA: TGTGCCAGCAGGGCCGAGACAGGATCGTTTACAGGTGGGACCCAGTACTTC. The full variable domain, its missing parts supplied by reference TRBV2 and TRBJ2-5, is EPEVTQTPSHQVTQMGQEVILRCVPISNHLYFYWYRQILGQKVEFLVSFYNNEISEKSEIFDDQFSVERPDGSNFTLKIRSTKLEDSAMYFCASRAETGSFTGGTQYFGPGTRLLVL.

V and J are TRBV19 and TRBJ2-7, with a possible D match to TRBD1 (5 bases). Trimming took 6 bases from V and 3 from J, leaving 15 bases between them. The CDR3 spans 14 residues. Per the germline V gene, CDR1 is LNHDA and CDR2 is SQIVND (reference sequence). The CDR3 DNA follows: TGTGCCAGTAGGGGTGGGCAGGGTTTCTACGAGCAGTACTTC. It specifies CASRGGQGFYEQYF. Complete variable domain (other parts from reference TRBV19 and TRBJ2-7): DGGITQSPKYLFRKEGQNVTLSCEQNLNHDAMYWYRQDPGQGLRLIYYSQIVNDFQKGDIAEGYSVSREKKESFPLTVTSAQKNPTAFYLCASRGGQGFYEQYFGPGTRLTVT.

This chain uses TRBV11-3 with TRBJ2-7; the D is unclear. Germline V gives CDR1 SGHNT, CDR2 YENEEA. This CDR3 is 14 amino acids long. The V gene lost 3 bases and the J gene lost 7 bases, with 16 bases spanning the gap. DNA of the CDR3: TGTGCCAGCAGCTTTCCGACTGCCGGAAGGGAGCAGTACTTC. Amino acids: CASSFPTAGREQYF.

The genes are TRBV6-5 and TRBJ2-7; TRBD1 agrees at 7 bases. In germline, CDR1 is MNHEY, CDR2 SVGAGI. This CDR3 region has 15 residues. Trimming at V came to 6 bases and at J to 1 base, leaving 9 bases not matched to a gene. The CDR3 spells CASRDREGRSYEQYF. The CDR3 coding sequence is TGTGCCAGCAGAGACAGGGAAGGGCGATCCTACGAGCAGTACTTC.

V gene TRBV5-1 combines with J gene TRBJ2-7; the match to TRBD1 covers 7 bases. The CDR3 has 14 amino acids. Unmatched junction bases numbered 3, after V lost 3 bases and J lost 0 bases. The germline gives CDR1 SGHRS, CDR2 YFSETQ. The CDR3 here is CASSSRDSSYEQYF. CDR3 in DNA: TGCGCCAGCAGCTCTCGGGACAGCTCCTACGAGCAGTACTTC.

This sequence joins TRBV2 and TRBJ2-1; the D is unclear. The CDR3 is 16 amino acids. Trimming pared 3 bases from V and 7 bases from J, leaving 19 bases between. Germline V gives CDR1 SNHLY, CDR2 FYNNEI. The CDR3: CASSERQRTSRNEQFF. The CDR3, as DNA: TGTGCCAGCAGTGAGCGGCAGCGCACGAGCCGGAATGAGCAGTTCTTC.

The rearrangement links TRBV7-6 to TRBJ2-1; the match to TRBD2 covers 12 bases. Trimming took 1 base from V and 7 from J; bases not matched to a gene: 5. Germline CDR1 reads SGHVS; CDR2 reads FNYEAQ. The CDR3 totals 16 residues. CDR3 DNA: TGTGCCAGCAGCTTAGTCGCTAGCGGGGGGGAGAATGAGCAGTTCTTC. Amino acid sequence: CASSLVASGGENEQFF.

This rearrangement joins TRBV5-1 to TRBJ1-2; D might be TRBD1 (5 bases). CDR1 is SGHRS and CDR2 is YFSETQ in the germline V gene. This CDR3 region has 14 residues. V lost 4 bases to trimming and J lost 2 bases, with 12 bases between them. DNA for the CDR3: TGCGCCAGCAGCCCTCTGGAGGGGAACTATGGCTACACCTTC. Translated: CASSPLEGNYGYTF. Based on the CDR3 plus reference TRBV5-1 and TRBJ1-2, the full variable domain is KAGVTQTPRYLIKTRGQQVTLSCSPISGHRSVSWYQQTPGQGLQFLFEYFSETQRNKGNFPGRFSGRQFSNSRSEMNVSTLELGDSALYLCASSPLEGNYGYTFGSGTRLTVV.

The chain links TRBV19 to TRBJ2-3; no definite D call. Germline values: CDR1 LNHDA, CDR2 SQIVND (reference sequence). This CDR3 has 15 amino acids. V was pared by 2 bases and J by 0 bases, with 9 bases between. The DNA for the CDR3 is TGTGCCAGTAGTATATACGGGTCTAGCACAGATACGCAGTATTTT. Amino acids: CASSIYGSSTDTQYF. The whole variable domain, remainder taken from reference TRBV19 and TRBJ2-3, is DGGITQSPKYLFRKEGQNVTLSCEQNLNHDAMYWYRQDPGQGLRLIYYSQIVNDFQKGDIAEGYSVSREKKESFPLTVTSAQKNPTAFYLCASSIYGSSTDTQYFGPGTRLTVL.

The chain carries TRBV5-6 and TRBJ1-1; TRBD1 aligns across 9 bases. V shed 0 bases and J 6 bases; nucleotides not matched to a gene: 3. There are 14 residues in the CDR3. Germline CDR1 SGHDT, CDR2 YYEEEE. CDR3 loop: CASSLATGGPEAFF. The CDR3 DNA sequence: TGTGCCAGCAGCTTGGCCACAGGGGGCCCTGAAGCTTTCTTT.